This T cell receptor beta chain was sequenced during a study of blood T cell repertoires in COVID-19. Study context: The United States, Italy and Spain supplied acute and convalescent COVID-19 samples.

Enrollees, about 18 to 95 years old, lived in 24 US areas. Authors' data handling: Reference gene primer amplification in the assay estimated nucleated cell counts. Using immunoSEQ multiplex PCR, the repertoire was profiled, and TCRdb retains in-frame clones only, with some absent. The V and J calls and clone size are taken from that table; D and trimming were inferred from the DNA. The data show 320,000 or so clones, about 85% seen once. The CDR3 runs to 12 residues. The ends were cut back, 6 bases at V and 2 bases at J, with 8 bases in the middle. Germline V gene data show CDR1 as LNHDA and CDR2 as SQIVND (reference sequence).

V gene TRBV19 combines with J gene TRBJ2-7; D is unresolved. This clonotype originated in a woman aged 25 to 45 who had been exposed to COVID-19. The specimen was PBMCs or T cells enriched from blood (not recorded which). CDR3 protein: CASRDSTYEQYF. In nucleotides, the CDR3 is TGTGCCAGTAGAGACTCTACCTACGAGCAGTACTTC.